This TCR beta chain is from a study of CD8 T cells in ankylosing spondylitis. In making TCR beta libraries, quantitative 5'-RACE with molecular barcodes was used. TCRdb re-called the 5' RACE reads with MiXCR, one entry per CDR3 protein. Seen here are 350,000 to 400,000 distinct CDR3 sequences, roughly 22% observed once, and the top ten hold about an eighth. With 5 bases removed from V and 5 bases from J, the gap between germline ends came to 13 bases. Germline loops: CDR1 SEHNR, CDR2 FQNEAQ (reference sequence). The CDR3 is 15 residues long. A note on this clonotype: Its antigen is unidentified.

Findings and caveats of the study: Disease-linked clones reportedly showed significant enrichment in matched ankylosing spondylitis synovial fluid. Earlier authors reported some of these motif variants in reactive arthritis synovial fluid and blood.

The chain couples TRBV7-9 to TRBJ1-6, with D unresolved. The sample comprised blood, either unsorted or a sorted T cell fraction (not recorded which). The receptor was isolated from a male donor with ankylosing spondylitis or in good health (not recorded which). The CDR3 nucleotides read TGTGCCAGCAGCAGTTACGGGCGAGATAATTCACCCCTCCACTTT. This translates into CASSSYGRDNSPLHF.